The next 7 T cell receptor beta chains were all read from a single sample in a study of T cell responses to AZD1222 COVID-19 vaccine. Assay: immunoSEQ multiplex PCR; the TCRdb copy retains only in-frame clones and omits some. The sample lists approximately 220,000 clones, about 92% occurring once. The sample here was peripheral blood, taken on day 0 of MenACWY control vaccination. Source of these receptors: an adult in good health.

The gene calls are TRBV2 and TRBJ2-2; D not certain. V shed 1 base and J shed 6 bases, with 6 bases lying between them. The germline V gene has CDR1 SNHLY and CDR2 FYNNEI. This CDR3 is built from 13 residues. CDR3 in DNA: TGTGCCAGCAGTGAAGGTCAGGCCGGGGAGCTGTTTTTT. This encodes CASSEGQAGELFF.

The chain employs TRBV19 and TRBJ1-1; D gene unclear. Germline V gene data show CDR1 as LNHDA and CDR2 as SQIVND (reference sequence). V was clipped by 8 bases and J by 4 bases, with 11 bases between them. The CDR3 totals 12 residues. CDR3 amino acids: CASLRSSTEAFF. As DNA, the CDR3 is TGTGCCAGTCTACGCAGTTCCACTGAAGCTTTCTTT.

The rearrangement links TRBV7-3 to TRBJ2-5; 9 bases map to TRBD1. This CDR3 has 15 amino acids. The V segment lost 5 bases and the J segment 5 bases; nucleotides outside the gene matches: 9. The germline CDR1 and CDR2 sequences are SGHTA and FQGTGA. The CDR3 spells CASSPGTGPGETQYF. The CDR3 DNA follows: TGTGCCAGCAGCCCCGGGACAGGGCCCGGGGAGACCCAGTACTTC.

This clone was seen just once. The J gene is TRBJ1-1, the V gene TRBV3-1 (or the pseudogene TRBV3-2); D unclear. V was pared by 2 bases and J by 11 bases, with 15 bases between. The CDR3 is 13 residues long. CDR1 is LGHDT and CDR2 is YNNKEL in the germline V gene (reference sequence). The CDR3 is CASSQTGPRRAFF. CDR3 coding DNA: TGTGCCAGCAGCCAAACCGGCCCTCGGCGGGCTTTCTTT.

The J gene is TRBJ2-2, the V gene TRBV5-1; possible D gene TRBD1, 5 bases. Trimming left V 6 bases short and J 1 base short, with 13 bases between. CDR3 size: 15 residues. CDR1 and CDR2 (germline): SGHRS, YFSETQ. The CDR3 loop reads CASTLGQGNTGELFF. The CDR3 nucleotides are TGCGCCAGCACCCTCGGACAAGGGAACACCGGGGAGCTGTTTTTT.

This sequence joins TRBV6-2 or TRBV6-3 and TRBJ2-7; 7 bases line up with TRBD1. Trimming took 8 bases from V and 5 from J; bases not matched to a gene: 15. From germline, CDR1 is MNHEY and CDR2 SVGEGT. CDR3 length: 15 amino acids. DNA for the CDR3: TGTGCCAGCGGCCGCCCCGGGACAGAGAGGCACGAGCAGTACTTC. This translates into CASGRPGTERHEQYF.

The chain combines TRBV6-1 with TRBJ1-1; D unresolved. The CDR3 consists of 13 residues. Germline CDR1 is MNHNS and CDR2 is SASEGT. The V end was cut by 3 bases, the J end by 5 bases, with 10 bases between. The CDR3 reads CASSETFQTEAFF. The CDR3 nucleotides read TGTGCCAGCAGTGAGACTTTTCAGACTGAAGCTTTCTTT.